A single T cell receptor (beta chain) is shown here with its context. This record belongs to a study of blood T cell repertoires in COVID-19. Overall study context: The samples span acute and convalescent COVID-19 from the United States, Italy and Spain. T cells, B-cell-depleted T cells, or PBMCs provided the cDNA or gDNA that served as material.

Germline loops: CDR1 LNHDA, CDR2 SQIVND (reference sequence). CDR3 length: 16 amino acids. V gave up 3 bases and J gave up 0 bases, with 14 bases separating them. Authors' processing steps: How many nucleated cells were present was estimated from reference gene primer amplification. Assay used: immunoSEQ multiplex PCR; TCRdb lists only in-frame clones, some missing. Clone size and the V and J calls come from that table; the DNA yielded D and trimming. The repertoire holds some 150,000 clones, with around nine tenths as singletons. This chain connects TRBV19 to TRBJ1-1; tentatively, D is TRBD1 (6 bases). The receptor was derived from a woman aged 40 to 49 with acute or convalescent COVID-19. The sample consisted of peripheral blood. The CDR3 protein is CASSMGEQGMNTEAFF. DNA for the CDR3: TGTGCCAGTAGTATGGGGGAACAGGGAATGAACACTGAAGCTTTCTTT.